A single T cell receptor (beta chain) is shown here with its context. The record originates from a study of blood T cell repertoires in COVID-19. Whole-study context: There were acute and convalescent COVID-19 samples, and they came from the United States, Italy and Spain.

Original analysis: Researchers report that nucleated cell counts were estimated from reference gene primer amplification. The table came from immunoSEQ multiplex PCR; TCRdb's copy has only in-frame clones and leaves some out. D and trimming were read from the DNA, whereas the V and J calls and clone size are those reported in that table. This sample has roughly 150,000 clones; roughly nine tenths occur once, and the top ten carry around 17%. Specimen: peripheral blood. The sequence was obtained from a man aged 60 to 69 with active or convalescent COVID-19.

The CDR3 region has the DNA TGTGCCAGCAGCCAGGCCCATTCACCCCTCCACTTT. It codes for CASSQAHSPLHF. This rearrangement joins TRBV7-2 to TRBJ1-6; D ambiguous. The CDR3 contains 12 residues. Germline V gene sequence: CDR1 SGHTA, CDR2 FQGNSA. With 5 bases removed from V and 8 bases from J, the gap between germline ends came to 7 bases.